This T cell receptor beta chain was retrieved from a study of T-cell reconstitution after alpha-beta-depleted transplantation in children. The table lists this clonotype with many counts. A TCRbeta library incorporating unique molecular identifiers was prepared. TCRdb called the PCR reads again in MiXCR, with one record for every CDR3 protein. The sample yields 70,000 to 100,000 distinct CDR3 sequences, 12% seen once. This CDR3 is built from 13 residues. J lost 1 base, V lost 6 bases, and 1 base had no gene match. Germline-derived CDR1 and CDR2 are ENHRY and SYGVKD. The receptor was isolated from a human donor who donated a stem cell graft to a child with inherited bone marrow failure. V gene TRBV10-3 combines with J gene TRBJ2-7; 9 bases match TRBD1. Here the sequenced sample was PBMCs from the stem cell graft donor, taken from the stem cell graft. The chain's CDR3 is CAIRGQGSYEQYF. CDR3 sequence (DNA): TGTGCCATCAGGGGACAGGGATCCTACGAGCAGTACTTC.